The rows below give T cell receptor beta chains drawn from one sample of a study of blood T cells in healthy people across ages. TCRdb passed the 5' RACE reads through MiXCR, listing each CDR3 protein once. The sample lists roughly 790,000 distinct CDR3 sequences; roughly 44% were seen once. The source material was blood. These receptors all stem from a woman aged 55-70 years in good health. Both conserved end residues are trimmed from each CDR3.

V gene: TRBV20-1; J gene: TRBJ1-2; CDR3 protein: SALIRESCGYT
V gene: TRBV29-1; J gene: TRBJ2-5; CDR3 protein: SVGTYMETQY
V gene: TRBV10-3; J gene: TRBJ2-7; CDR3 protein: AISDGGPRYEQY
V gene: TRBV4-1; J gene: TRBJ2-5; CDR3 protein: ASGQEGARNEQY
V gene: TRBV20-1; J gene: TRBJ2-5; CDR3 protein: SARDLQAETQY
V gene: TRBV27; J gene: TRBJ2-3; CDR3 protein: ASSRQGAGADTQY
V gene: TRBV20-1; J gene: TRBJ2-7; CDR3 protein: SAPTPRGHEQY
V gene: TRBV7-2; J gene: TRBJ2-1; CDR3 protein: ASSQTVVNEQF
V gene: TRBV7-2; J gene: TRBJ1-5; CDR3 protein: ASSPDVLGNQPQH
V gene: TRBV7-7; J gene: TRBJ2-1; CDR3 protein: ASSLNPPGGLNEQF
V gene: TRBV20-1; J gene: TRBJ2-5; CDR3 protein: SARSRGRETQY
V gene: TRBV27; J gene: .; CDR3 protein: ASGPGLATSSYNEQY
V gene: TRBV6-5; J gene: TRBJ1-6; CDR3 protein: ASSGDNYNSPLH
V gene: TRBV4-1; J gene: TRBJ2-7; CDR3 protein: ASSQDGTAIQY
V gene: TRBV29-1; J gene: TRBJ2-1; CDR3 protein: SGDSRYNEQF
V gene: TRBV9; J gene: TRBJ1-6; CDR3 protein: ASSVAVRDSPPH
V gene: TRBV29-1; J gene: TRBJ2-7; CDR3 protein: SGLSGSSYEQY
V gene: TRBV27; J gene: TRBJ2-3; CDR3 protein: ASSRGQSHGDTQY
V gene: TRBV28; J gene: .; CDR3 protein: ASSFVGGYEQY
V gene: TRBV28; J gene: TRBJ2-5; CDR3 protein: ASGPTGRETQY
V gene: TRBV9; J gene: .; CDR3 protein: ASSVQGGTYNEQY
V gene: TRBV4-3; J gene: TRBJ2-1; CDR3 protein: ASSQATSLYNEQF
V gene: TRBV6-2/TRBV6-3; J gene: TRBJ2-1; CDR3 protein: ASSYLANNEQF
V gene: TRBV21-1; J gene: TRBJ2-3; CDR3 protein: ASSKSGLSGTDTQY
V gene: TRBV7-9; J gene: TRBJ1-6; CDR3 protein: ASSSGQGTGNSPLH
V gene: TRBV4-3; J gene: TRBJ1-1; CDR3 protein: ASSQDEGLNTEAF
V gene: TRBV6-2/TRBV6-3; J gene: TRBJ2-7; CDR3 protein: ASSPTRVRTSLSYEQY
V gene: TRBV18; J gene: TRBJ1-2; CDR3 protein: ASSPPGQGSYGYT
V gene: TRBV6-5; J gene: TRBJ2-4; CDR3 protein: ASSEDSLAKNIQY
V gene: TRBV6-1; J gene: TRBJ2-7; CDR3 protein: ASRLAGEGSYEQY
V gene: TRBV7-2; J gene: TRBJ1-2; CDR3 protein: ASSLVPGAYGYT
V gene: TRBV20-1; J gene: TRBJ2-7; CDR3 protein: SATGTDLLYEQY
V gene: TRBV20-1; J gene: TRBJ2-2; CDR3 protein: SARGIAGPQANTGELF
V gene: TRBV20-1; J gene: TRBJ2-7; CDR3 protein: SAREAGTYEQY
V gene: TRBV27; J gene: TRBJ1-6; CDR3 protein: ASGIASGGTPLH
V gene: TRBV4-3; J gene: TRBJ1-5; CDR3 protein: ASSQNHRDGLQPQH
V gene: TRBV29-1; J gene: TRBJ2-3; CDR3 protein: SVVGGLATSGTDTQY
V gene: TRBV27; J gene: TRBJ1-2; CDR3 protein: ASRGQGHSCGYT
V gene: TRBV12-3/TRBV12-4; J gene: TRBJ2-1; CDR3 protein: ASSLIAGAGEQF
V gene: TRBV3-1; J gene: TRBJ2-3; CDR3 protein: ASRRRGEFQDTQY
V gene: TRBV9; J gene: TRBJ2-2; CDR3 protein: ASSVEGSGELF
V gene: TRBV6-2/TRBV6-3; J gene: TRBJ1-2; CDR3 protein: ASRDQAGPNGYT
V gene: TRBV20-1; J gene: TRBJ1-2; CDR3 protein: SARVADPTEGYT
V gene: TRBV12-3/TRBV12-4; J gene: TRBJ2-7; CDR3 protein: ASSWTGAKAYEQY
V gene: TRBV5-1; J gene: TRBJ1-6; CDR3 protein: ASSSHTGSSLLH